The next 25 T cell receptor beta chains were all read from a single sample in a study of Graves' ophthalmopathy and Graves' hyperthyroidism. CDR3 regions of TCR beta were amplified from RNA transcripts. HTBI-primed first-round RT-PCR preceded second-round multiplex PCR. TCRdb reprocessed the multiplex PCR reads with MiXCR, giving one entry per CDR3 protein. The sample has hundreds of thousands of distinct CDR3 sequences, about two fifths seen once. The sample consisted of peripheral blood. The receptor source for this set is an adult man with Graves' ophthalmopathy.

This chain links TRBV3-1 with TRBJ1-2, with a weak D call TRBD1 (5 bases). Germline lookup yields CDR1 LGHDT and CDR2 YNNKEL (reference sequence). Trimming removed 0 bases at V and 7 bases at J, with 15 bases between. The CDR3 totals 15 residues. For the CDR3, the DNA is TGTGCCAGCAGCCAAGATAATGAGTCGCAGGGTGGCTACACCTTC. Protein: CASSQDNESQGGYTF.

In regard to this clonotype: This CDR3 fails to terminate in the conserved phenylalanine or tryptophan, so it likely reflects a read error. The limits of the CDR3 on the DNA are not certain, so only TCRdb's listed CDR3 is given. The chain recombines TRBV7-2 with TRBJ1-4; the tabulated D call, TRBD1, remains unverified against the DNA. Germline assignment: CDR1 SGHTA and CDR2 FQGNSA. Ends included, the CDR3 has 12 residues. This CDR3 reads CASSLGLGTGIY.

Comments on this clonotype: A read error may be the cause here, since a much bigger clone is one base away. The gene calls are TRBV25-1 and TRBJ2-7; D is possibly TRBD1 or TRBD2 (7 bases each). Between the trimmed V and J ends, which lost 7 bases and 3 bases, there was a span of 13 bases. The CDR3 sequence is 13 residues long. CDR1 MGHDK and CDR2 SYGVNS come from the germline V gene. The CDR3 loop is CASTPGGGYEQYF. CDR3 DNA sequence: TGTGCCAGCACCCCAGGGGGGGGCTACGAGCAGTACTTC.

The chain uses TRBV15 and TRBJ2-6, with D possibly being TRBD1 (5 bases). Deletions cut 3 bases from V and 0 bases from J, with 9 bases between. The CDR3 runs 16 residues. CDR1 and CDR2 from the germline V gene are LNHNV and YYDKDF (reference sequence). The CDR3: CATSSTGYSGANVLTF. The CDR3 DNA reads TGTGCCACCAGCAGTACAGGTTACTCTGGGGCCAACGTCCTGACTTTC.

Only a few counts were recorded for this clonotype. The rearrangement uses TRBV12-3 or TRBV12-4 and TRBJ2-7; 7 positions match TRBD1. There are 15 residues in the CDR3. Trimming at V came to 5 bases and at J to 2 bases, leaving 9 bases not matched to a gene. The DNA for the CDR3 is TGTGCCAGCAGTACATTACAGGGGAACACCTACGAGCAGTACTTC. Its protein is CASSTLQGNTYEQYF.

Of note for this clonotype: A much larger clone differs from this one at a single base, so this may be a read error. DNA of the CDR3: TGTGCCAGCAGGCCCCTCCCGACTAGCGTACAAGAGGCCCAGTACTTC. It specifies CASRPLPTSVQEAQYF. The chain couples TRBV2 to TRBJ2-5; 8 bases align to TRBD2. Germline V gene data show CDR1 as SNHLY and CDR2 as FYNNEI. The CDR3 has 16 amino acids.

The chain uses TRBV7-9 and TRBJ1-3; D call uncertain. Germline V gene sequence: CDR1 SEHNR, CDR2 FQNEAQ (reference sequence). V dropped 3 bases and J dropped 4 bases, with 7 bases sitting between them. The CDR3 length is 13 residues. The CDR3 DNA is TGTGCCAGCAGCTTCACCCAGGGAAACACCATATATTTT. Translated: CASSFTQGNTIYF.

This clonotype was recorded at least ten times. The J gene is TRBJ1-2, the V gene TRBV2; 11 positions match TRBD1. The CDR3 spans 14 residues. V shed 5 bases, J shed 8 bases, and the junction held 7 bases outside the gene matches. Germline loops: CDR1 SNHLY, CDR2 FYNNEI. CDR3 DNA: TGTGCCAGCAGTACTGGACAGGGGGCTAGCGGCTACACCTTC. Its protein product is CASSTGQGASGYTF.

This chain links TRBV29-1 with TRBJ1-3; no reliable D call. The germline V gene encodes CDR1 SQVTM and CDR2 ANQGSEA. Trimming took 6 bases from V and 8 from J, leaving 20 bases between them. This CDR3 region has 14 residues. CDR3 region: CSVAVYNYGYTIYF. CDR3 nucleotides: TGCAGCGTGGCAGTCTACAACTATGGCTACACCATATATTTT.

The V gene is TRBV5-6, the J gene TRBJ2-7; TRBD2 matches 8 bases. This CDR3 spans 16 amino acids. The V gene end was trimmed by 4 bases and the J gene end by 4 bases; junction bases not matched to a gene: 13. Germline loops: CDR1 SGHDT, CDR2 YYEEEE. Here the CDR3 reads CASSPWTSRAPYEQYF. The CDR3 DNA follows: TGTGCCAGCAGCCCCTGGACTAGCCGGGCCCCATACGAGCAGTACTTC. Complete variable domain (other parts from reference TRBV5-6 and TRBJ2-7): DAGVTQSPTHLIKTRGQQVTLRCSPKSGHDTVSWYQQALGQGPQFIFQYYEEEERQRGNFPDRFSGHQFPNYSSELNVNALLLGDSALYLCASSPWTSRAPYEQYFGPGTRLTVT.

V gene TRBV19 combines with J gene TRBJ2-5, with 10 bases that match TRBD1. The germline V gene has CDR1 LNHDA and CDR2 SQIVND (reference sequence). The V and J ends lost 7 bases and 11 bases, in that order; junction bases with no gene match: 10. The CDR3 is 13 residues long. In nucleotides, the CDR3 is TGTGCCAGTACCATGACAGGGGGCGGGCATCAGTACTTC. It is translated as CASTMTGGGHQYF.

This clonotype was seen repeatedly, ten times or more. This chain joins TRBV5-6 and TRBJ2-7, with D possibly matching TRBD1 (6 bases). Germline V gene sequence: CDR1 SGHDT, CDR2 YYEEEE. The CDR3 runs 14 residues. Trimming took 4 bases from V and 1 from J, leaving 12 bases between them. DNA for the CDR3: TGTGCCAGCAGCCGATCGGACAGTTCCTACGAGCAGTACTTC. This translates into CASSRSDSSYEQYF.

The gene calls are TRBV10-3 and TRBJ2-7; 9 bases map to TRBD1. Germline V gene data show CDR1 as ENHRY and CDR2 as SYGVKD. The CDR3 sequence is 14 residues long. V gave up 6 bases and J gave up 3 bases; unmatched junction bases: 6. CDR3: CAIRSGTGIYEQYF. CDR3 nucleotide sequence: TGTGCCATCAGGTCCGGGACAGGGATCTACGAGCAGTACTTC.

This clonotype occurred many times. The chain couples TRBV7-2 to TRBJ1-1, with 7 bases lining up with TRBD1. In germline, CDR1 is SGHTA, CDR2 FQGNSA. Trimming removed 1 base from V and 4 bases from J; junction bases left unmatched: 3. This CDR3 contains 14 residues. The CDR3 coding sequence is TGTGCCAGCAGCTTAGAGGGGGCAAGCACTGAAGCTTTCTTT. As protein: CASSLEGASTEAFF.

The chain links TRBV11-2 to TRBJ2-2; 10 bases map to TRBD2. The CDR3 has 14 amino acids. Trimming took 6 bases from V and 4 from J; bases not matched to a gene: 2. Per the germline V gene, CDR1 is SGHAT and CDR2 is FQNNGV. The CDR3 protein is CASRLAGLTGELFF. The CDR3 bases are TGTGCCAGCAGACTAGCGGGGCTCACCGGGGAGCTGTTTTTT.

This clonotype was observed many times. The chain employs TRBV12-3 or TRBV12-4 and TRBJ2-5, with 8 bases identical to TRBD1. The CDR3 spans 14 residues. The ends lost 5 bases at V and 5 bases at J; junction bases unmatched: 7. CDR3 DNA sequence: TGTGCCAGCAGTCTGACAGGGGTGGGGGAGACCCAGTACTTC. It codes for CASSLTGVGETQYF.

This clonotype was seen repeatedly, ten times or more. The chain employs TRBV10-3 and TRBJ2-5, with TRBD2 identical over 8 bases. Germline V gene sequence: CDR1 ENHRY, CDR2 SYGVKD. This CDR3 has 13 residues. J was trimmed by 5 bases and V by 4 bases; bases with no gene match: 3. CDR3: CAISVGGGETQYF. CDR3 nucleotides: TGTGCCATCAGTGTCGGCGGGGGGGAGACCCAGTACTTC.

This clonotype was counted a single time. The J gene is TRBJ1-4, the V gene TRBV5-1; 8 bases agree with TRBD1. Per the germline V gene, CDR1 is SGHRS and CDR2 is YFSETQ. Unmatched junction bases numbered 11, after V lost 4 bases and J lost 6 bases. The CDR3 extends over 16 amino acids. CDR3 nucleotides: TGCGCCAGCAGCCCAGGGACAGGTTCTATGGATGAAAAACTGTTTTTT. Translated: CASSPGTGSMDEKLFF.

This clonotype was found many times. The chain uses TRBV7-9 and TRBJ2-7; possible D gene TRBD2, 6 bases. In germline, CDR1 is SEHNR, CDR2 FQNEAQ (reference sequence). The CDR3 length is 15 residues. The V end lost 8 bases, the J end lost 7 bases, and 24 bases lay between the germline ends. CDR3: CASATPGDGSWEQYF. The DNA of the CDR3 is TGTGCCAGCGCTACCCCGGGGGACGGTTCGTGGGAGCAGTACTTC.

This clonotype has only a few counts. The chain joins TRBV2 to TRBJ2-7; no reliable D call. This CDR3 is built from 21 residues. Trimming removed 6 bases from V and 1 base from J, with 34 bases in between. Germline CDR1 is SNHLY and CDR2 is FYNNEI. CDR3 nucleotide sequence: TGTGCCAGCAGAAATCCCGCGACCGTATCAATAATCAACCCGGAGTCCTACGAGCAGTACTTC. This sequence encodes CASRNPATVSIINPESYEQYF.

A few counts support this clonotype. The chain joins TRBV4-2 to TRBJ2-5, with a possible D match to TRBD2 (6 bases). The germline CDR1 and CDR2 sequences are LGHNA and YNFKEQ. The CDR3 consists of 17 residues. The V gene lost 3 bases and the J gene lost 1 base, with 18 bases spanning the gap. CDR3 residues: CASSQGDSGLSQETQYF. DNA for the CDR3: TGTGCCAGCAGCCAGGGGGACTCGGGGCTTAGCCAAGAGACCCAGTACTTC.

This clonotype was counted many times. The chain combines TRBV4-3 with TRBJ1-4; D gene unclear. Germline V lookup: CDR1 LGHNA, CDR2 YSLEER. The germline V and J ends were trimmed by 4 bases and 5 bases, with 14 bases remaining between them. The CDR3 spans 15 residues. The CDR3 region is CASSPNSKSNEKLFF. The CDR3 nucleotides read TGCGCCAGCAGCCCAAACAGCAAATCAAATGAAAAACTGTTTTTT.

Many counts were recorded for this clonotype. The rearrangement uses TRBV7-8 and TRBJ2-5, with 8 bases that match TRBD1. Germline V gives CDR1 SGHVS, CDR2 FQNEAQ. The junction had 10 bases not matched to a gene; V was cut back by 4 bases and J by 0 bases. This CDR3 is 17 amino acids long. This chain's CDR3 is CASSSPRQGLHQETQYF. DNA of the CDR3: TGTGCCAGCAGCTCCCCCCGACAGGGGTTGCACCAAGAGACCCAGTACTTC.

This clonotype came up many times. V is TRBV9 and J is TRBJ1-5; D perhaps matches TRBD1 (5 bases). V dropped 2 bases and J dropped 2 bases, with 8 bases sitting between them. The CDR3 length is 14 residues. Germline V gives CDR1 SGDLS, CDR2 YYNGEE. The CDR3 is CASSVGVGNQPQHF. The CDR3 DNA follows: TGTGCCAGCAGCGTGGGGGTCGGCAATCAGCCCCAGCATTTT.

V usage is TRBV11-1 and J usage is TRBJ1-6; TRBD1 might be the D (5 bases). Trimming left V 6 bases short and J 5 bases short, with 14 bases between. Germline CDR1 and CDR2: SGHAT and FQDESV (reference sequence). The CDR3 is made up of 15 amino acids. The CDR3 sequence: CASSARDPDNSPLHF. Here the CDR3 DNA reads TGTGCCAGCAGTGCTCGGGACCCAGATAATTCACCCCTCCACTTT.